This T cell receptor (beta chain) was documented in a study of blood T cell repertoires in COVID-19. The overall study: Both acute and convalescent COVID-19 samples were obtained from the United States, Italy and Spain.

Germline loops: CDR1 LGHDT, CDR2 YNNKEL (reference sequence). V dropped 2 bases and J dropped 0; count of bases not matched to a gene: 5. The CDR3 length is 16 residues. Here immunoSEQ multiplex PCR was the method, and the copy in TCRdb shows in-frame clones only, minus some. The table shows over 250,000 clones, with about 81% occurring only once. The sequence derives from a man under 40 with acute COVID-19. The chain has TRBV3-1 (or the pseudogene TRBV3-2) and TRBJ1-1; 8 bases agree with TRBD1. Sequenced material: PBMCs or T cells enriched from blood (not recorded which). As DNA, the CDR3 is TGTGCCAGCAGCCAACCCGGGACAGGTTTGAACACTGAAGCTTTCTTT. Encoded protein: CASSQPGTGLNTEAFF.